The 28 T cell receptor beta chains below were found in one sample sequenced in a study of cytomegalovirus exposure and HLA in healthy donors. The data were produced by immunoSEQ multiplex PCR, yet TCRdb's version contains in-frame clones alone and is incomplete. Altogether about 110,000 clones are present, under 85% being singletons, with the ten largest covering 3% to 3.5%. Input material: PBMCs. The receptors here all came from a woman under 30 in good health and CMV-seronegative.

This chain uses TRBV5-1 with TRBJ1-1, with D tentatively TRBD1 (6 bases). Germline values: CDR1 SGHRS, CDR2 YFSETQ. Trimming stripped 6 bases from V and 7 bases from J, with 16 bases between. The length of the CDR3 is 13 residues. The CDR3 reads CASTLGGLGEAFF. The CDR3 bases are TGCGCCAGCACACTGGGGGGGCTTGGTGAAGCTTTCTTT.

The J gene is TRBJ1-5, the V gene TRBV10-2; 9 bases match TRBD1. CDR3 length equals 17 residues. Trimming at V came to 6 bases and at J to 7 bases, leaving 16 bases not matched to a gene. Per the germline V gene, CDR1 is WSHSY and CDR2 is SAAADI. CDR3 nucleotides: TGCGCCAGCAGCCAGACCCCGGGAGGGACAGGGAACCAGCCCCAGCATTTT. As protein: CASSQTPGGTGNQPQHF.

The chain joins TRBV11-2 to TRBJ1-1, with a tentative D call TRBD1 (6 bases). V was trimmed by 3 bases and J by 5 bases, leaving 13 bases between them. Germline loops: CDR1 SGHAT, CDR2 FQNNGV. The CDR3 runs 14 residues. The CDR3 DNA sequence: TGTGCCAGCAGCTTCGGACGTCAGGGGACTGAAGCTTTCTTT. This encodes CASSFGRQGTEAFF.

The genes are TRBV7-9 and TRBJ1-2; D may be TRBD1 (5 bases). Trimming left V 5 bases short and J 4 bases short, with 14 bases between. The CDR3 loop spans 14 amino acids. CDR1 and CDR2 (germline): SEHNR, FQNEAQ (reference sequence). Here the CDR3 reads CASSLTAGIYGYTF. CDR3 coding DNA: TGTGCCAGCAGCCTCACCGCAGGGATCTATGGCTACACCTTC.

This chain links TRBV7-7 with TRBJ2-5, with D uncertain. There are 15 residues in the CDR3. Per germline, CDR1 SSHAT and CDR2 FNYEAQ (reference sequence). V was pared by 1 base and J by 1 base, with 10 bases between. The CDR3: CASSLDMGPQETQYF. CDR3 sequence (DNA): TGTGCCAGCAGCTTAGACATGGGCCCCCAAGAGACCCAGTACTTC.

The chain uses TRBV27 and TRBJ1-2; D remains unclear. The ends were cut back, 2 bases at V and 4 bases at J, with 14 bases in the middle. The CDR3 consists of 15 residues. In germline, CDR1 is MNHEY, CDR2 SMNVEV (reference sequence). For the CDR3, the DNA is TGTGCCAGCAGTTTACAGTTCCCGGGGAGCTATGGCTACACCTTC. Translated, it gives CASSLQFPGSYGYTF.

This rearrangement joins TRBV5-1 to TRBJ1-1; tentative D call: TRBD1 (6 bases). V shed 4 bases and J shed 0 bases, with 10 bases lying between them. Germline lookup yields CDR1 SGHRS and CDR2 YFSETQ. The CDR3 has 14 amino acids. The CDR3 DNA follows: TGCGCCAGCAGCGTGGACAGATTGAACACTGAAGCTTTCTTT. Its translation is CASSVDRLNTEAFF.

CDR3 bases: TGTGCCAGCTCTCGCGAGACTAGCGGGGACTACAATGAGCAGTTCTTC. It translates to CASSRETSGDYNEQFF. The rearrangement joins TRBV25-1 to TRBJ2-1; 11 bases line up with TRBD2. V was pared by 8 bases and J by 3 bases, with 9 bases of the junction left unmatched. Germline V CDR1 and CDR2: MGHDK, SYGVNS. This CDR3 contains 16 residues.

The V and J genes are TRBV5-1 and TRBJ2-5; D may be TRBD1 (7 bases). There are 16 residues in the CDR3. The ends were cut back, 4 bases at V and 5 bases at J, with 21 bases in the middle. Germline V lookup: CDR1 SGHRS, CDR2 YFSETQ. CDR3 coding DNA: TGCGCCAGCAGCCTTGACAGGGAGGTCGTTTGGGAGACCCAGTACTTC. Translated: CASSLDREVVWETQYF.

V is TRBV27 and J is TRBJ2-4; 7 bases are shared with TRBD2. The CDR3 spans 16 residues. Germline V CDR1 and CDR2: MNHEY, SMNVEV (reference sequence). With 6 bases clipped from V and 7 bases from J, the junction kept 15 bases outside the gene matches. CDR3 loop: CASSLGYGLGFNIQYF. CDR3 coding DNA: TGTGCCAGCAGCCTAGGGTACGGACTAGGATTTAACATTCAGTACTTC.

The rearrangement joins TRBV25-1 to TRBJ2-2; 8 nucleotides align to TRBD1. Germline V gene data show CDR1 as MGHDK and CDR2 as SYGVNS. This CDR3 has 15 amino acids. V gave up 5 bases and J gave up 1 base; unmatched junction bases: 3. CDR3 sequence: CASSSTGENTGELFF. The CDR3 nucleotides are TGTGCCAGCAGTTCGACAGGGGAGAACACCGGGGAGCTGTTTTTT.

V gene TRBV30 combines with J gene TRBJ1-2; D may be TRBD1 (5 bases). Trimming stripped 3 bases from V and 4 bases from J, with 15 bases between. Germline loops: CDR1 GTSNPN, CDR2 SVGIG (reference sequence). The CDR3 runs to 14 residues. DNA for the CDR3: TGTGCCTGGAGGAAGGGGTGGCCCTTCTATGGCTACACCTTC. Encoded protein: CAWRKGWPFYGYTF.

The genes are TRBV7-7 and TRBJ2-1, with 11 bases aligning to TRBD2. From germline, CDR1 is SSHAT and CDR2 FNYEAQ (reference sequence). V lost 2 bases to trimming and J lost 5 bases; unmatched junction nucleotides: 2. The CDR3 runs 15 residues. The CDR3 sequence is CASSLLAGGHNEQFF. The DNA for the CDR3 is TGTGCCAGCAGCTTACTAGCGGGGGGCCACAATGAGCAGTTCTTC.

This chain joins TRBV5-5 and TRBJ2-4; TRBD2 agrees at 8 bases. The CDR3 is made up of 16 amino acids. Losses at the gene ends were 5 bases for V and 2 bases for J; bases not matched to a gene: 9. CDR1 and CDR2 from the germline V gene are SGHKS and YYEKEE (reference sequence). This CDR3 is CASSSGRALSKNIQYF. As DNA, the CDR3 is TGTGCCAGCAGTTCCGGGAGGGCTCTATCCAAAAACATTCAGTACTTC.

The chain combines TRBV27 with TRBJ2-1, with D unresolved. The CDR3 has 11 residues. The germline V and J ends were trimmed by 10 bases and 9 bases, with 13 bases remaining between them. Per germline, CDR1 MNHEY and CDR2 SMNVEV (reference sequence). The chain's CDR3 is CATSIGGEQFF. The DNA of the CDR3 is TGTGCCACTAGTATAGGCGGTGAGCAGTTCTTC.

The rearrangement links TRBV7-8 to TRBJ1-1, with TRBD1 as a possible D gene (6 bases). Germline V gives CDR1 SGHVS, CDR2 FQNEAQ. CDR3 length equals 16 residues. V dropped 5 bases and J dropped 4 bases, with 20 bases sitting between them. This CDR3 is CASSRQRGGRVTEAFF. Here the CDR3 DNA reads TGTGCCAGCAGCCGCCAGAGGGGGGGGAGGGTCACTGAAGCTTTCTTT.

The chain couples TRBV25-1 to TRBJ1-5; the D gene is possibly TRBD1 (6 bases). This CDR3 spans 14 amino acids. Germline V CDR1 and CDR2: MGHDK, SYGVNS. V was cut by 3 bases and J by 4 bases, with 10 bases left in between. CDR3 bases: TGTGCCAGCAGTGACGGGGGGCCGAATCAGCCCCAGCATTTT. Translated: CASSDGGPNQPQHF.

V is TRBV27 and J is TRBJ1-1; D is perhaps TRBD1 (5 bases). The V and J ends lost 6 bases and 6 bases respectively, with 14 bases between them. This CDR3 spans 13 amino acids. The germline V gene has CDR1 MNHEY and CDR2 SMNVEV (reference sequence). The CDR3 region is CASSFRGGAEAFF. CDR3 nucleotides: TGTGCCAGCAGCTTTAGGGGTGGGGCTGAAGCTTTCTTT.

The chain couples TRBV14 to TRBJ1-4; D uncertain. V was pared by 1 base and J by 7 bases, with 7 bases between. The CDR3 is made up of 13 amino acids. From germline, CDR1 is SGHDN and CDR2 FVKESK. CDR3 nucleotide sequence: TGTGCCAGCAGCCAAGGGGCAGCTGAAAAACTGTTTTTT. Amino acid sequence: CASSQGAAEKLFF.

This rearrangement joins TRBV25-1 to TRBJ1-4; the match to TRBD1 covers 12 bases. Trimming cost V 5 bases and J 6 bases; bases outside gene matches: 7. Germline CDR1 MGHDK, CDR2 SYGVNS. The CDR3 has 16 residues. In DNA form, the CDR3 reads TGTGCCAGCAGTCTGGGGACAGGGGGCGGGGATGAAAAACTGTTTTTT. It is translated as CASSLGTGGGDEKLFF.

J is TRBJ2-3 and V is TRBV9, with 8 bases aligning to TRBD2. J gave up 5 bases and V 0 bases, and 8 bases lay outside the gene matches. The CDR3 sequence is 16 residues long. Looked up from germline, CDR1 is SGDLS and CDR2 is YYNGEE. The CDR3 loop reads CASSVVGGAFEDTQYF. CDR3 nucleotide sequence: TGTGCCAGCAGCGTAGTCGGGGGGGCCTTCGAAGATACGCAGTATTTT.

The chain is built from TRBV23-1 and TRBJ2-3; a weak D match, TRBD2 (6 bases). TRBV23-1 is treated as an ORF (open reading frame) with a function not yet certain. Trimming shortened V by 7 bases and J by 0 bases, and 17 bases separated the two germline ends. This CDR3 comprises 16 residues. CDR3 sequence: CASTHLAGSSTDTQYF. Here the CDR3 DNA reads TGCGCCAGCACCCACCTCGCGGGAAGTAGCACAGATACGCAGTATTTT.

The chain uses TRBV4-1 and TRBJ2-1; 9 bases agree with TRBD2. The CDR3 runs to 16 residues. Germline V CDR1 and CDR2: MGHRA, YSYEKL. The trim removed 3 bases at V and 3 bases at J, leaving 6 bases unmatched. CDR3 DNA: TGCGCCAGCAGCCAGTATAGCGGGGGCATCTACAATGAGCAGTTCTTC. Translated, it gives CASSQYSGGIYNEQFF.

The chain employs TRBV29-1 and TRBJ1-4; TRBD1 matches 9 bases. V gave up 1 base and J gave up 5 bases; unmatched junction bases: 2. The length of the CDR3 is 14 residues. Germline CDR1 reads SQVTM; CDR2 reads ANQGSEA. The CDR3 region has the DNA TGCAGCGTTGAAGCCGGGACAGGGAATGAAAAACTGTTTTTT. Amino acid sequence: CSVEAGTGNEKLFF.

The rearrangement links TRBV7-9 to TRBJ1-2; D is perhaps TRBD1 (6 bases). Between the trimmed V and J ends, which lost 5 bases and 4 bases, there was a span of 26 bases. This CDR3 region has 18 residues. In germline, CDR1 is SEHNR, CDR2 FQNEAQ (reference sequence). The CDR3 sequence: CASSPPVTAGAIGYGYTF. The CDR3 DNA sequence: TGTGCCAGCAGCCCACCTGTAACGGCGGGGGCGATTGGCTATGGCTACACCTTC.

This chain joins TRBV2 and TRBJ1-5, with 9 positions matching TRBD1. The V and J ends lost 11 bases and 1 base, in that order; junction bases with no gene match: 9. From germline, CDR1 is SNHLY and CDR2 FYNNEI. The CDR3 contains 15 residues. The CDR3 coding sequence is TGTGCCGGAAGGACAGGGGCAGGGAGCAATCAGCCCCAGCATTTT. It is translated as CAGRTGAGSNQPQHF.

The rearrangement uses TRBV25-1 and TRBJ2-6, with D possibly matching TRBD1 (5 bases). Germline V gene lookup returns CDR1 MGHDK and CDR2 SYGVNS. V lost 4 bases and J lost 0, with 16 bases in between. CDR3 length: 18 residues. CDR3 amino acids: CASSGAGPLFSGANVLTF. The CDR3 DNA follows: TGTGCCAGCAGTGGGGCAGGGCCCCTCTTCTCTGGGGCCAACGTCCTGACTTTC.

The chain joins TRBV19 to TRBJ2-7; 8 bases agree with TRBD1. The CDR3 is 17 residues long. Germline lookup yields CDR1 LNHDA and CDR2 SQIVND (reference sequence). Losses at the gene ends were 1 base for V and 0 bases for J; bases not matched to a gene: 8. The CDR3 DNA is TGTGCCAGTAGTATAGTTTTGCCGGGACAGGTCTCCTACGAGCAGTACTTC. Protein: CASSIVLPGQVSYEQYF.